One and the same sample provided the 22 T cell receptor beta chains below, sequenced in a study of OX40 agonist ivuxolimab in advanced cancers. Sequenced by immunoSEQ multiplex PCR; TCRdb stores in-frame clones only, minus some. The sample includes fewer than 70,000 clones, approximately 80% of them seen just once. Sample: CD4+ or CD8+ T cells sorted from blood, taken in a trial of the OX40 agonist ivuxolimab. These receptor sequences come from an adult with an advanced solid tumor such as melanoma, head and neck, liver or kidney cancer.

This sequence joins TRBV7-2 and TRBJ2-3, with no clear D. V was shortened by 2 bases and J by 2 bases, with 5 bases between the two germline ends. CDR3 length equals 13 residues. Germline V gene sequence: CDR1 SGHTA, CDR2 FQGNSA. For the CDR3, the DNA is TGTGCCAGCAGCTTATCATACACAGATACGCAGTATTTT. Protein product: CASSLSYTDTQYF.

Note on this clone: Within the sample, other DNA sequences also encode this same CDR3. The genes are TRBV5-1 and TRBJ2-7; TRBD2 agrees at 7 bases. The CDR3 runs 14 residues. The germline V gene has CDR1 SGHRS and CDR2 YFSETQ. V gave up 6 bases and J gave up 3 bases; unmatched junction bases: 9. CDR3 residues: CASNKGGSNYEQYF. CDR3 DNA: TGCGCCAGCAACAAGGGCGGGAGTAACTACGAGCAGTACTTC.

CDR3 loop: CASSEQGRGEKLFF. The CDR3 coding sequence is TGTGCCAGCAGTGAACAGGGACGAGGTGAAAAACTGTTTTTT. V usage is TRBV28 and J usage is TRBJ1-4, with D maybe TRBD1 (6 bases). Trimming took 5 bases from V and 7 from J, leaving 14 bases between them. The CDR3 is 14 amino acids. Germline V gives CDR1 MDHEN, CDR2 SYDVKM.

The V and J genes are TRBV7-2 and TRBJ2-3; D may be TRBD1 (6 bases). The germline V gene encodes CDR1 SGHTA and CDR2 FQGNSA. The germline V and J ends were trimmed by 2 bases and 4 bases, with 10 bases remaining between them. CDR3 size: 14 residues. CDR3: CASSLTGWADTQYF. For the CDR3, the DNA is TGTGCCAGCAGCTTAACAGGGTGGGCAGATACGCAGTATTTT.

This clone was recorded only once. The V gene is TRBV15, the J gene TRBJ2-6, with unresolved D. The CDR3 contains 18 residues. Trimming shortened V by 0 bases and J by 0 bases, and 12 bases separated the two germline ends. CDR1 is LNHNV and CDR2 is YYDKDF in the germline V gene (reference sequence). CDR3 sequence: CATSREGSVFSGANVLTF. The CDR3 coding sequence is TGTGCCACCAGCAGAGAAGGTTCGGTTTTCTCTGGGGCCAACGTCCTGACTTTC.

V is TRBV11-1 and J is TRBJ2-3; 9 nucleotides line up with TRBD2. Germline assignment: CDR1 SGHAT and CDR2 FQDESV (reference sequence). After removal of 5 bases from V and 3 bases from J, the junction contained 9 bases not matched to a gene. The CDR3 length is 16 residues. CDR3 nucleotides: TGTGCCAGCAGCCGTCGGGTAGCGGGAGTGACAGATACGCAGTATTTT. Translation gives CASSRRVAGVTDTQYF.

The chain is built from TRBV28 and TRBJ1-3; D not resolved. The CDR3 is made up of 14 amino acids. Germline V CDR1 and CDR2: MDHEN, SYDVKM. The V end was cut by 5 bases, the J end by 4 bases, with 12 bases between. This CDR3 reads CASSTPGGGNTIYF. The CDR3 nucleotides are TGTGCCAGCAGTACCCCAGGAGGGGGAAACACCATATATTTT.

CDR3 in amino acids: CASSEASGVETQYF. CDR3 DNA: TGTGCCAGCAGTGAAGCGTCAGGGGTAGAGACCCAGTACTTC. This chain joins TRBV6-1 and TRBJ2-5; a weak D match, TRBD1 (6 bases). V dropped 0 bases and J dropped 4 bases, with 9 bases sitting between them. The CDR3 has 14 amino acids. Germline V lookup: CDR1 MNHNS, CDR2 SASEGT.

The rearrangement links TRBV18 to TRBJ1-1; no reliable D call. CDR3 length: 16 amino acids. V shed 2 bases and J shed 4 bases, with 17 bases lying between them. Germline V CDR1 and CDR2: KGHSH, LQKENI. DNA of the CDR3: TGTGCCAGCTCACCAAGGGAGCGAAGGGTAGGCACTGAAGCTTTCTTT. It specifies CASSPRERRVGTEAFF.

This sequence joins TRBV28 and TRBJ2-4; unclear D gene. The germline V and J ends were trimmed by 1 base and 0 bases, with 10 bases remaining between them. The CDR3 has 16 amino acids. Germline V gives CDR1 MDHEN, CDR2 SYDVKM. DNA for the CDR3: TGTGCCAGCAGTTTATTCCCAGGTCTAGCCAAAAACATTCAGTACTTC. It is translated as CASSLFPGLAKNIQYF.

CDR3 region: CASSFGSPRSYEQYF. The DNA for the CDR3 is TGTGCCAGCAGCTTTGGCAGCCCCCGGTCCTACGAGCAGTACTTC. The chain links TRBV7-2 to TRBJ2-7, with no clear D. The germline CDR1 and CDR2 sequences are SGHTA and FQGNSA. V was shortened by 3 bases and J by 1 base, with 13 bases between the two germline ends. The CDR3 sequence is 15 residues long.

The chain combines TRBV15 with TRBJ1-1; D is unclear. The CDR3 has 15 amino acids. Trimming stripped 1 base from V and 0 bases from J, with 9 bases between. Per the germline V gene, CDR1 is LNHNV and CDR2 is YYDKDF (reference sequence). CDR3 region: CATSRAGYMNTEAFF. CDR3 sequence (DNA): TGTGCCACCAGCAGAGCGGGTTACATGAACACTGAAGCTTTCTTT.

V is TRBV5-4 and J is TRBJ2-1; no definite D call. Germline lookup yields CDR1 SGHNT and CDR2 YYREEE (reference sequence). This CDR3 comprises 16 residues. V lost 3 bases to trimming and J lost 1 base, with 14 bases between them. The CDR3 reads CASSSRLPESYNEQFF. The CDR3 DNA sequence: TGTGCCAGCAGCTCAAGACTGCCAGAGTCCTACAATGAGCAGTTCTTC.

V is TRBV6-5 and J is TRBJ2-2; 7 nucleotides line up with TRBD2. Trimming at V came to 3 bases and at J to 6 bases, leaving 10 bases not matched to a gene. From germline, CDR1 is MNHEY and CDR2 SVGAGI. CDR3 size: 16 residues. CDR3 DNA: TGTGCCAGCAGTTATTCGGGGGGAAGATCGCCCGGGGAGCTGTTTTTT. Amino acids: CASSYSGGRSPGELFF.

This chain joins TRBV14 and TRBJ2-3; D gene ambiguous. The CDR3 loop spans 13 amino acids. Germline CDR1 SGHDN, CDR2 FVKESK. The germline V and J ends were trimmed by 1 base and 8 bases, with 10 bases remaining between them. The CDR3 DNA reads TGTGCCAGCAGCCAAGTTCAGGAATCTACGCAGTATTTT. Protein: CASSQVQESTQYF. The variable domain in full, completed from reference TRBV14 and TRBJ2-3, reads EAGVTQFPSHSVIEKGQTVTLRCDPISGHDNLYWYRRVMGKEIKFLLHFVKESKQDESGMPNNRFLAERTGGTYSTLKVQPAELEDSGVYFCASSQVQESTQYFGPGTRLTVL.

The chain has TRBV9 and TRBJ2-2; D unresolved. V shed 4 bases and J shed 4 bases, with 14 bases lying between them. The CDR3 contains 15 residues. Germline assignment: CDR1 SGDLS and CDR2 YYNGEE. The CDR3 DNA reads TGTGCCAGCAGCACCCCCAGTTACGCCACCGGGGAGCTGTTTTTT. Translated: CASSTPSYATGELFF. Variable domain in full (rest from reference TRBV9 and TRBJ2-2): DSGVTQTPKHLITATGQRVTLRCSPRSGDLSVYWYQQSLDQGLQFLIQYYNGEERAKGNILERFSAQQFPDLHSELNLSSLELGDSALYFCASSTPSYATGELFFGEGSRLTVL.

The genes are TRBV15 and TRBJ2-3; TRBD2 matches at 10 bases. Germline CDR1 LNHNV, CDR2 YYDKDF (reference sequence). The length of the CDR3 is 17 residues. V trimming: 0 bases; J trimming: 5 bases; junction bases outside the gene matches: 8. The CDR3 bases are TGTGCCACCAGCAGAGATAGGTCCGGACTAGCGGTAGATACGCAGTATTTT. This codes for CATSRDRSGLAVDTQYF.

The chain combines TRBV5-1 with TRBJ2-1; 9 positions match TRBD1. V gave up 3 bases and J gave up 1 base; unmatched junction bases: 2. Looked up from germline, CDR1 is SGHRS and CDR2 is YFSETQ. This CDR3 is 15 amino acids long. Here the CDR3 DNA reads TGCGCCAGCAGCTCGACAGGGGGTTCCTACAATGAGCAGTTCTTC. This codes for CASSSTGGSYNEQFF.

The chain has TRBV2 and TRBJ1-5; 10 bases agree with TRBD1. J lost 4 bases, V lost 4 bases, and 7 bases had no gene match. The CDR3 spans 16 residues. CDR1 is SNHLY and CDR2 is FYNNEI in the germline V gene. The CDR3 DNA sequence: TGTGCCAGCAGTGTGTTCGGGACAGGGGTAAATCAGCCCCAGCATTTT. The encoded protein is CASSVFGTGVNQPQHF.

The V and J genes are TRBV27 and TRBJ2-7, with D tentatively TRBD1 (6 bases). Germline V lookup: CDR1 MNHEY, CDR2 SMNVEV (reference sequence). Trimming removed 3 bases from V and 2 bases from J, with 23 bases in between. The CDR3 consists of 18 residues. CDR3 amino acids: CASSFTNPGTYSTYEQYF. DNA of the CDR3: TGTGCCAGCAGTTTCACGAATCCCGGGACATACTCAACCTACGAGCAGTACTTC.

The chain combines TRBV11-3 with TRBJ2-7; D possibly uses TRBD1 or TRBD2 (5 bases each). Germline lookup yields CDR1 SGHNT and CDR2 YENEEA. This CDR3 has 13 amino acids. Deletions cut 5 bases from V and 3 bases from J, with 11 bases between. The DNA for the CDR3 is TGTGCCAGCAGCCGGGGCCCATACTACGAGCAGTACTTC. This encodes CASSRGPYYEQYF.

This clone has more than one count but fewer than ten. The chain links TRBV5-4 to TRBJ1-1, with D maybe TRBD1 (6 bases). Germline lookup yields CDR1 SGHNT and CDR2 YYREEE (reference sequence). Deletions cut 4 bases from V and 1 base from J, with 8 bases between. CDR3 length: 13 amino acids. CDR3 in DNA: TGTGCCAGCAGCGTGACAGGGAACACTGAAGCTTTCTTT. This encodes CASSVTGNTEAFF.